This TCR beta chain was identified in a study of blood T cell repertoires in COVID-19. Trimming pared 5 bases from V and 4 bases from J, leaving 14 bases between. Germline V CDR1 and CDR2: SGHTA, FQGNSA. This CDR3 contains 14 residues. Clones were read by immunoSEQ multiplex PCR, and TCRdb kept only the in-frame ones, dropping some. Among about 240,000 clones, approximately 78% were seen once, and the ten largest hold over 10%. The receptor was derived from a woman aged 60-70 years with active or convalescent COVID-19. What was sequenced was peripheral blood. The chain carries TRBV7-2 and TRBJ1-1, with D hard to call. The CDR3 spells CASSPQTSGTEAFF. The CDR3 nucleotides are TGTGCCAGCAGCCCCCAGACCTCGGGCACTGAAGCTTTCTTT.